Sequencing of this T cell receptor (beta chain) was carried out in a study of type 1 regulatory T cells. Whole-study context: T-allo10 is an in vitro-generated, Tr1-enriched CD4 T cell product specific for alloantigen.

Study observations and caveats: Type 1 regulatory T cells had a more restricted TCR repertoire than non-type 1 regulatory T cells.

TCRdb re-analysed the reads in MiXCR, keeping a single row per CDR3 protein. The sample includes tens of thousands of distinct CDR3 sequences, under 25% seen only once; the top ten take roughly 8.3%. In the case of this clonotype: Its antigen is as yet unknown.

In germline, CDR1 is SGHRS, CDR2 YFSETQ. The CDR3 runs 15 residues. V lost 0 bases and J lost 7, with 14 bases in between. Material for sequencing was cultured type 1 regulatory T (Tr1) cells, either the whole culture or a sorted fraction (not recorded which). The J gene is TRBJ1-5, the V gene TRBV5-1; D is perhaps TRBD1 (5 bases). This clonotype originated in a human donor in good health. The CDR3 here is CASSLGGDGSQPQHF. The CDR3 DNA follows: TGCGCCAGCAGCTTGGGTGGGGACGGCAGCCAGCCCCAGCATTTT.